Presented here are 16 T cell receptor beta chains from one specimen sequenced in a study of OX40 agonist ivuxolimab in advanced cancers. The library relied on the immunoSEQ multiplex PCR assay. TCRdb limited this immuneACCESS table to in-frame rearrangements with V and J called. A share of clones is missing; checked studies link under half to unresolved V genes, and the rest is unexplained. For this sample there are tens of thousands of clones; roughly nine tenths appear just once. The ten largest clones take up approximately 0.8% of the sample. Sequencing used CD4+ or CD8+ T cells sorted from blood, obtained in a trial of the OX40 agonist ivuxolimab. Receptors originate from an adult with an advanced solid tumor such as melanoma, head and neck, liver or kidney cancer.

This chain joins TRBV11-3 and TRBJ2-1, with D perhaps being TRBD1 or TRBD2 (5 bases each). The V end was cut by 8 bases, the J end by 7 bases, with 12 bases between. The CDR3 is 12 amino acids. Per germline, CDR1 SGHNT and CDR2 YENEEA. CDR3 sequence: CASSVGENEQFF. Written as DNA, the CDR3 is TGTGCCAGCTCAGTGGGGGAGAATGAGCAGTTCTTC.

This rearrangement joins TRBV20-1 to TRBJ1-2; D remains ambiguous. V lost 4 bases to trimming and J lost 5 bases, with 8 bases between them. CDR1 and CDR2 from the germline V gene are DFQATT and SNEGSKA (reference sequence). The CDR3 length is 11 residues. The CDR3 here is CSATELYGYTF. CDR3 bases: TGCAGTGCTACGGAGCTTTATGGCTACACCTTC.

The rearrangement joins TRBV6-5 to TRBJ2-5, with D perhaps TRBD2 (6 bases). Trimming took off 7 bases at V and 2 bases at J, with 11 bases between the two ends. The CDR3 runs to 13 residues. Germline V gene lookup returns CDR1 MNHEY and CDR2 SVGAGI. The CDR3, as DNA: TGTGCCAGCAAAGGACTAACGCAAGAGACCCAGTACTTC. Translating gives CASKGLTQETQYF.

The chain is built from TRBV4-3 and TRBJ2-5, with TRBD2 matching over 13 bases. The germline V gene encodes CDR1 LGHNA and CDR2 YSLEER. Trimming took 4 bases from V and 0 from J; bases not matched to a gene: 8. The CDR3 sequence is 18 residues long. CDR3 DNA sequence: TGCGCCAGCAGCCGCCGACTAGCGGGGGGACCCAACCAAGAGACCCAGTACTTC. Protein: CASSRRLAGGPNQETQYF.

Written as DNA, the CDR3 is TGTGCCAGCAGCTACCAGAACTATGGCTACACCTTC. It codes for CASSYQNYGYTF. The V gene is TRBV25-1, the J gene TRBJ1-2; D is unresolved. V lost 6 bases and J lost 2, with 7 bases in between. Per the germline V gene, CDR1 is MGHDK and CDR2 is SYGVNS. CDR3 length: 12 residues.

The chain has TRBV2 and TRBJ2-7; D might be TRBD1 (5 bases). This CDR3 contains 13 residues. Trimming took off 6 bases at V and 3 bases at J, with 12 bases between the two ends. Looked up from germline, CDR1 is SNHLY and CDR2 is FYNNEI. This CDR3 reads CASSSGHYYEQYF. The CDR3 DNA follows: TGTGCCAGCAGCTCCGGACACTACTACGAGCAGTACTTC.

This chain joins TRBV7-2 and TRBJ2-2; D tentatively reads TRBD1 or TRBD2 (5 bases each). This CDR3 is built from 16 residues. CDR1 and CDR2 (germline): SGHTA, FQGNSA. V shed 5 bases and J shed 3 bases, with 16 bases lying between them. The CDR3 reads CASSPRGARDTGELFF. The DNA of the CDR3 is TGTGCCAGCAGCCCGAGGGGAGCCCGGGACACCGGGGAGCTGTTTTTT.

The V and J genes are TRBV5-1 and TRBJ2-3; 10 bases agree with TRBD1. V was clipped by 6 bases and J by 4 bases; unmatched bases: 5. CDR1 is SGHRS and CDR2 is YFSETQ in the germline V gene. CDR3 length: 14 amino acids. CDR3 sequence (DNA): TGCGCCAGCACGCCCGGGACAGGGGCAGATACGCAGTATTTT. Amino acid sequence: CASTPGTGADTQYF.

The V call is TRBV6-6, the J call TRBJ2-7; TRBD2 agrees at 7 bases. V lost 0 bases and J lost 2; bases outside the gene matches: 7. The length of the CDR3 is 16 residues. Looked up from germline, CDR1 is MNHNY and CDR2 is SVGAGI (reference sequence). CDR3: CASSYSSREETYEQYF. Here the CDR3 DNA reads TGTGCCAGCAGTTACTCGTCCCGGGAGGAGACCTACGAGCAGTACTTC.

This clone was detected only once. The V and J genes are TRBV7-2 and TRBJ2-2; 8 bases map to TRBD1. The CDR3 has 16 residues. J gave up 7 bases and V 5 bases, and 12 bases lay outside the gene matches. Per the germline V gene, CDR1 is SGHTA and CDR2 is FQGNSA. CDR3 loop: CASSLDRGGNGGELFF. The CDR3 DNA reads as TGTGCCAGCAGCCTCGACAGGGGTGGGAACGGCGGGGAGCTGTTTTTT.

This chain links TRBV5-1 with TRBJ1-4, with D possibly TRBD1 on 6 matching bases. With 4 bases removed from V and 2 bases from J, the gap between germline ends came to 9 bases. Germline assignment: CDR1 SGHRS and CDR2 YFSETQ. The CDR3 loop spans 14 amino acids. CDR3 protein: CASSGGVTNEKLFF. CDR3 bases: TGCGCCAGCAGCGGGGGCGTTACTAATGAAAAACTGTTTTTT.

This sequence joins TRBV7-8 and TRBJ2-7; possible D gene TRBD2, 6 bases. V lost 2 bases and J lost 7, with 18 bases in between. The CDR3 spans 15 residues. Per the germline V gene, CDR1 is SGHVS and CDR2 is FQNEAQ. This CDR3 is CASSLRDLNTGEQYF. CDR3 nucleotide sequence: TGTGCCAGCAGCTTAAGGGACTTAAATACCGGGGAGCAGTACTTC. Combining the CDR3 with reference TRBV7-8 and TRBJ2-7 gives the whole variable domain GAGVSQSPRYKVAKRGQDVALRCDPISGHVSLFWYQQALGQGPEFLTYFQNEAQLDKSGLPSDRFFAERPEGSVSTLKIQRTQQEDSAVYLCASSLRDLNTGEQYFGPGTRLTVT.

The CDR3 sequence is CASSFRGLDQPQHF. In DNA form, the CDR3 reads TGTGCCAGCAGCTTTAGGGGACTGGATCAGCCCCAGCATTTT. The chain employs TRBV5-4 and TRBJ1-5, with D tentatively TRBD1 (5 bases). The CDR3 runs to 14 residues. The V end lost 2 bases, the J end lost 5 bases, and 11 bases lay between the germline ends. Germline CDR1 is SGHNT and CDR2 is YYREEE (reference sequence). Complete variable domain (other parts from reference TRBV5-4 and TRBJ1-5): ETGVTQSPTHLIKTRGQQVTLRCSSQSGHNTVSWYQQALGQGPQFIFQYYREEENGRGNFPPRFSGLQFPNYSSELNVNALELDDSALYLCASSFRGLDQPQHFGDGTRLSIL.

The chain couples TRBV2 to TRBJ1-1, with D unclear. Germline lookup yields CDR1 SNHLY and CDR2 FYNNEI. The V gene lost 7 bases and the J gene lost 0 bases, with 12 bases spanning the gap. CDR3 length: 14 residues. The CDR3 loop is CASIHDNLNTEAFF. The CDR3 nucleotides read TGTGCCAGCATTCACGACAACTTGAACACTGAAGCTTTCTTT.

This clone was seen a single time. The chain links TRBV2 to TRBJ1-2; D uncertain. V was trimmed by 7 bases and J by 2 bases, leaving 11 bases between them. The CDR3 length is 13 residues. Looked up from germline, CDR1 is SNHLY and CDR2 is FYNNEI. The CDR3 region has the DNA TGTGCCAGCATCCCCCCGGGAAACTATGGCTACACCTTC. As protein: CASIPPGNYGYTF.

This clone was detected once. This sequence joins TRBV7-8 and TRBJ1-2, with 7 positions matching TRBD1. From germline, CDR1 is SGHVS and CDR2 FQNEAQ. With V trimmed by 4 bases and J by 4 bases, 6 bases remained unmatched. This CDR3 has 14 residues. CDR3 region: CASSSYRDSYGYTF. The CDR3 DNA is TGTGCCAGCAGCTCGTACCGGGACAGCTATGGCTACACCTTC. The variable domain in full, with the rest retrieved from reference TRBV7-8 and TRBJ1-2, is GAGVSQSPRYKVAKRGQDVALRCDPISGHVSLFWYQQALGQGPEFLTYFQNEAQLDKSGLPSDRFFAERPEGSVSTLKIQRTQQEDSAVYLCASSSYRDSYGYTFGSGTRLTVV.